The T cell receptor (beta chain) described here comes from a study of blood T cells in healthy people across ages. Study-level results: Long-lived and aged donors differed, with more naive CD4+ cells and higher diversity in the long-lived. Per million T cells, TCR beta diversity dropped about linearly as age rose. Diversity figures derived from one million T cells were judged to underestimate the true value.

Germline CDR1 is MDHEN and CDR2 is SYDVKM. This CDR3 is built from 14 residues. Combining a sample-barcoded 5' primer with a J-beta primer mix, a second PCR ran for about 7 to 12 cycles. Each CDR3 protein is one row after TCRdb ran MiXCR on the 5' RACE reads. The data show just over 1 million distinct CDR3 sequences, more than 40% seen once. Ranging in age from roughly 6 to 90, the donors were healthy Caucasian individuals from Russia. Of note for this clonotype: Its antigen is undetermined. Germline is not matched at one junction end, which may reflect a read error.

The sequence came from a woman aged 60-75 years in good health. The chain is built from TRBV28 and TRBJ1-6; 8 nucleotides line up with TRBD1. Sequencing was performed on blood. The CDR3 DNA reads as TGTGCCAGCAGTTTCAGACAGGGGAATTCACCCCCCCACTTT. Encoded protein: CASSFRQGNSPPHF.